Sequencing of this TCR beta chain was carried out in a study of T-cell memory formation after mild COVID-19. For the study at large: TCR clusters largely stayed donor specific.

A note on this clonotype: The antigen is unknown.

Findings of the study overall: Pre-infection memory held some responding clones, suggesting pre-existing cross-reactive T cells responded. Confirmation was lacking for SARS-CoV-2 specificity of second-wave clones that peaked on day 37.

Constant-segment-primed 5'RACE gave TCR alpha and TCR beta cDNA libraries with sample barcodes and UMIs. TCRdb passed the 5' RACE reads through MiXCR, listing each CDR3 protein once. This sample yields about 140,000 distinct CDR3 sequences, of which roughly 15% are seen a single time; 13% to 15% belongs to the top ten. The CDR3 length is 16 residues. Germline CDR1 reads SGDLS; CDR2 reads YYNGEE. Trimming removed 2 bases from V and 0 bases from J; junction bases left unmatched: 2. V and J are TRBV9 and TRBJ2-7, with 13 bases lining up with TRBD2. What was sequenced was PBMCs or a T cell subset sorted from them (not recorded which). The clonotype was recovered from an adult woman who had mild COVID-19 (a few samples of this study predate the infection). Cell type and time point are not known. The DNA for the CDR3 is TGTGCCAGCAGCGTTGGACTAGCGGGGGCCTCCTACGAGCAGTACTTC. Residues: CASSVGLAGASYEQYF.